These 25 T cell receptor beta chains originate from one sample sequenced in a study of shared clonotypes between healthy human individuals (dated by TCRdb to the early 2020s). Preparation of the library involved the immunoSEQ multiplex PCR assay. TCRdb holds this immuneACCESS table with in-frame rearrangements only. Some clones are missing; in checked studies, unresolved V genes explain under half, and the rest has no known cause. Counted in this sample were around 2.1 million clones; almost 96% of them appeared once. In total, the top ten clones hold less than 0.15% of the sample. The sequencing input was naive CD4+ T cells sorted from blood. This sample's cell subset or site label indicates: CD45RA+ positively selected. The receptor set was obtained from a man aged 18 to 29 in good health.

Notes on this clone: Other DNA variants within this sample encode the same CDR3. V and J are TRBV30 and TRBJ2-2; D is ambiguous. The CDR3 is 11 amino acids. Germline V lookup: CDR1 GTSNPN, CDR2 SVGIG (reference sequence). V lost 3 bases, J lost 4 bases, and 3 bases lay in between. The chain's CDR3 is CAWRGTGELFF. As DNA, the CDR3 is TGTGCCTGGAGAGGCACCGGGGAGCTGTTTTTT.

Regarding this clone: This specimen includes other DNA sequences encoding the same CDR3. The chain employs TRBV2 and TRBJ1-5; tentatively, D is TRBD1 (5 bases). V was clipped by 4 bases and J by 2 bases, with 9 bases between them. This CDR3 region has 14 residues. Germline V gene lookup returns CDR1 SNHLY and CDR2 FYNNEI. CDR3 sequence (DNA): TGTGCCAGCAGTGGCCCGGGGGGCAATCAGCCCCAGCATTTT. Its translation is CASSGPGGNQPQHF.

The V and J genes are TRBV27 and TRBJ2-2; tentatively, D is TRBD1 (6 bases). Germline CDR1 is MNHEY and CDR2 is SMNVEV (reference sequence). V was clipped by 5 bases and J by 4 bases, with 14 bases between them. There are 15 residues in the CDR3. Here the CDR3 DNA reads TGTGCCAGCAGTCGGACAGATCTTGCCACCGGGGAGCTGTTTTTT. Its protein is CASSRTDLATGELFF.

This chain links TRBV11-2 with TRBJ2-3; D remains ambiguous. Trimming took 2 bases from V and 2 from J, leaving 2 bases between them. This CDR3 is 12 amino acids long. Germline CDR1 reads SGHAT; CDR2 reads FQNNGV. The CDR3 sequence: CASSLYTDTQYF. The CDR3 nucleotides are TGTGCCAGCAGCTTATACACAGATACGCAGTATTTT.

CDR3 in DNA: TGTGCCAGCAGTGAACGGGGAGTACTCCAAGAGACCCAGTACTTC. Its protein product is CASSERGVLQETQYF. The chain couples TRBV2 to TRBJ2-5; D possibly corresponds to TRBD2 (5 bases). V lost 2 bases and J 1 base, leaving 11 bases between the germline ends. Germline assignment: CDR1 SNHLY and CDR2 FYNNEI. The CDR3 has 15 residues.

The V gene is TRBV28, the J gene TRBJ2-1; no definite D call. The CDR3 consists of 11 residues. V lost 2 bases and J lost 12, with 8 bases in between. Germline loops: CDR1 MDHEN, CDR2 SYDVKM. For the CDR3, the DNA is TGTGCCAGCAGTTTAAGTGGCGGGCAGTTCTTC. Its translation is CASSLSGGQFF.

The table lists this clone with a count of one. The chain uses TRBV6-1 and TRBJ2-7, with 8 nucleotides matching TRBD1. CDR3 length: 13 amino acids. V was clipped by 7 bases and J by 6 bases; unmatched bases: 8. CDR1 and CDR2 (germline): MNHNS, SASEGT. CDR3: CASKGQGAVEQYF. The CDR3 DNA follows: TGTGCCAGCAAAGGCCAGGGGGCAGTCGAGCAGTACTTC.

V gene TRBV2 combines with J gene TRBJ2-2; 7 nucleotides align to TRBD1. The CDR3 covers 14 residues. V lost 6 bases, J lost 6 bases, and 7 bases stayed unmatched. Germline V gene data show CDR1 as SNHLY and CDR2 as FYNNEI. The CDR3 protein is CASRRQGTPGELFF. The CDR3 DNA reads TGTGCCAGCAGAAGACAGGGCACTCCCGGGGAGCTGTTTTTT.

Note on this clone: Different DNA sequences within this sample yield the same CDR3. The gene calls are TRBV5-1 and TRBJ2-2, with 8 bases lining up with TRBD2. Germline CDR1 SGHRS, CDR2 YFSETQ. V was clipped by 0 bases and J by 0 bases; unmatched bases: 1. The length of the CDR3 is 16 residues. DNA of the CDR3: TGCGCCAGCAGCTTGGCGGGAGGGGCGAACACCGGGGAGCTGTTTTTT. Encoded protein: CASSLAGGANTGELFF.

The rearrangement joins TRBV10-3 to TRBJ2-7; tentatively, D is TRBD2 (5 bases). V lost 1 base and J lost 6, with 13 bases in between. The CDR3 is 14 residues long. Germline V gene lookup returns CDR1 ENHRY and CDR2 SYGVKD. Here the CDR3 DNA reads TGTGCCATCAGTGAGTTTCCCCCCCGGGGCGAGCAGTACTTC. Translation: CAISEFPPRGEQYF.

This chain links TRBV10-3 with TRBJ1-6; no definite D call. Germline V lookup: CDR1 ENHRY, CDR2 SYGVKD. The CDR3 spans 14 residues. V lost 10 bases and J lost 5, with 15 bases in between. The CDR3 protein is CATHRDTNNSPLHF. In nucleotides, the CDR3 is TGTGCCACACACCGCGACACCAATAATTCACCCCTCCACTTT.

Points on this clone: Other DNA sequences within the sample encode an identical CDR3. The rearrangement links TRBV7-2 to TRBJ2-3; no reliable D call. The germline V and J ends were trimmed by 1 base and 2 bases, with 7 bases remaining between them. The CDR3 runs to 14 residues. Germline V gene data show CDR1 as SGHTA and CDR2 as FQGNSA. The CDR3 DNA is TGTGCCAGCAGCTTAGGAGGATACACAGATACGCAGTATTTT. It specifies CASSLGGYTDTQYF. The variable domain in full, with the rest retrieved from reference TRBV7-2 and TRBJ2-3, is GAGVSQSPSNKVTEKGKDVELRCDPISGHTALYWYRQSLGQGLEFLIYFQGNSAPDKSGLPSDRFSAERTGGSVSTLTIQRTQQEDSAVYLCASSLGGYTDTQYFGPGTRLTVL.

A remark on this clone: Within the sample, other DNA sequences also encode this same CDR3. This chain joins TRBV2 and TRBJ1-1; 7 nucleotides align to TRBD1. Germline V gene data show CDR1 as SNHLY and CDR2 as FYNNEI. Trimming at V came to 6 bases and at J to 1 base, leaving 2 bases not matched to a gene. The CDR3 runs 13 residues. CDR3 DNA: TGTGCCAGCAGCTGGGACAGGAACACTGAAGCTTTCTTT. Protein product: CASSWDRNTEAFF.

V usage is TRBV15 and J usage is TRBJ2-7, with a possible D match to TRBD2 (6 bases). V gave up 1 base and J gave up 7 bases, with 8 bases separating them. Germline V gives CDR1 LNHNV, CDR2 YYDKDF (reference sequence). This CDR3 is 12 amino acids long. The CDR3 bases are TGTGCCACCAGCAGAGGTGGGGGGGAGCAGTACTTC. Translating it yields CATSRGGGEQYF.

CDR3 residues: CASSSPGSHSGANVLTF. CDR3 DNA: TGTGCCAGCAGCAGTCCGGGATCCCACTCTGGGGCCAACGTCCTGACTTTC. The chain has TRBV5-4 and TRBJ2-6, with D possibly matching TRBD2 (5 bases). V was clipped by 4 bases and J by 0 bases, with 14 bases between them. The CDR3 is 17 amino acids. Germline assignment: CDR1 SGHNT and CDR2 YYREEE (reference sequence).

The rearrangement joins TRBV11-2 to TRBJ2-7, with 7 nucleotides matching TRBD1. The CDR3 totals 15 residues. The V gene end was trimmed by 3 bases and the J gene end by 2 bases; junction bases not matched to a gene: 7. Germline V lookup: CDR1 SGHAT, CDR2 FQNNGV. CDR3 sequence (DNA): TGTGCCAGCAGCTTTTCCCGGCAGGGGGCCTACGAGCAGTACTTC. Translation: CASSFSRQGAYEQYF. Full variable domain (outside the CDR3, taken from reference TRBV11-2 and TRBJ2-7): EAGVAQSPRYKIIEKRQSVAFWCNPISGHATLYWYQQILGQGPKLLIQFQNNGVVDDSQLPKDRFSAERLKGVDSTLKIQPAKLEDSAVYLCASSFSRQGAYEQYFGPGTRLTVT.

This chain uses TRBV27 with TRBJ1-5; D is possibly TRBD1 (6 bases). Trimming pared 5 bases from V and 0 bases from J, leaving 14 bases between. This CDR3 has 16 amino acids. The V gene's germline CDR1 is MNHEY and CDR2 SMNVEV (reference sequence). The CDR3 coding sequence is TGTGCCAGCAGTCAAAGAGGGGACATTAGCAATCAGCCCCAGCATTTT. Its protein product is CASSQRGDISNQPQHF.

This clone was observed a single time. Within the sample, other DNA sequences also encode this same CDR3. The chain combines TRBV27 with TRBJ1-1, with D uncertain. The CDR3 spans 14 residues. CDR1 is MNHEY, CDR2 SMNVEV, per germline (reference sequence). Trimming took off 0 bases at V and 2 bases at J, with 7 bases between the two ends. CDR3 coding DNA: TGTGCCAGCAGTTTATCGCGGGGAAACACTGAAGCTTTCTTT. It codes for CASSLSRGNTEAFF.

CDR3 coding DNA: TGCGCCAGCAGCTTGGTAGGTGGGGTAGGGTTCTTC. Protein: CASSLVGGVGFF. The rearrangement links TRBV5-1 to TRBJ2-1; no clear D gene. The CDR3 sequence is 12 residues long. V shed 0 bases and J shed 15 bases, with 13 bases lying between them. Germline V lookup: CDR1 SGHRS, CDR2 YFSETQ.

The chain's CDR3 is CASSPDRGKFYEQYF. The DNA of the CDR3 is TGTGCCAGCAGTCCAGACAGGGGGAAATTCTACGAGCAGTACTTC. V and J are TRBV6-1 and TRBJ2-7; TRBD1 aligns across 9 bases. Germline V gene sequence: CDR1 MNHNS, CDR2 SASEGT. V shed 5 bases, J shed 3 bases, and the junction held 8 bases outside the gene matches. The CDR3 spans 15 residues.

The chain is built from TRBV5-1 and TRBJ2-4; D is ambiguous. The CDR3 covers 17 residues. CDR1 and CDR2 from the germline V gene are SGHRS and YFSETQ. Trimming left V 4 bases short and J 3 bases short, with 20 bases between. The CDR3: CASSASWLLGGKNIQYF. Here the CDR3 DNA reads TGCGCCAGCAGCGCCTCTTGGCTCCTGGGTGGCAAAAACATTCAGTACTTC.

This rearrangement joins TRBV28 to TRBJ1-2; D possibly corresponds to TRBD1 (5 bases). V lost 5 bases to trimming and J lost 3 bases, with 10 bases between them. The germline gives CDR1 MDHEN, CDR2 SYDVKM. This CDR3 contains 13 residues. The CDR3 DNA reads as TGTGCCAGCAGTCCCGGGACCTACTATGGCTACACCTTC. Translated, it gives CASSPGTYYGYTF.

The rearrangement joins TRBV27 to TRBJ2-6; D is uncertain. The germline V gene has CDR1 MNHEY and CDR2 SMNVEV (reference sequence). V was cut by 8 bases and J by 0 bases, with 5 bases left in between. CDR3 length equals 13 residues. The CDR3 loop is CASSDSGANVLTF. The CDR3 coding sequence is TGTGCCAGCTCCGACTCTGGGGCCAACGTCCTGACTTTC.

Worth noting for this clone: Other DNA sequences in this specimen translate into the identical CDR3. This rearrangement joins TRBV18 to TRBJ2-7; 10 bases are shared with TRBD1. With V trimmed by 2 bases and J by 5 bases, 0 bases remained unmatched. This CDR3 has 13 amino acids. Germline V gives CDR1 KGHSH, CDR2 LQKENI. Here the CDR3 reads CASSPGTGDEQYF. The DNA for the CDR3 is TGTGCCAGCTCACCAGGGACAGGGGACGAGCAGTACTTC.

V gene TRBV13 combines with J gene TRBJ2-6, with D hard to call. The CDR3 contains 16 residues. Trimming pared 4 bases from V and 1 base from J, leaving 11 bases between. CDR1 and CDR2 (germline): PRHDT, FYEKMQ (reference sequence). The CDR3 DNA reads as TGTGCCAGCAGCTACCCCACTGGGTCTGGGGCCAACGTCCTGACTTTC. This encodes CASSYPTGSGANVLTF.